This T cell receptor (beta chain) comes out of a study of cytomegalovirus exposure and HLA in healthy donors. About the study: Later analysis reported that the roughly 120 validation repertoires shared the platform of the 500 to 850 first-cohort repertoires.

Points on this clone: Its antigen remains unidentified.

Overall study findings and caveats: With high specificity and sensitivity, the classifier reportedly diagnosed cytomegalovirus status. In vitro checks showed that a few CMV-associated chains really do target CMV antigens. Some TCR beta chains (roughly 160 of them) were listed as cytomegalovirus-associated.

The repertoire was sequenced with immunoSEQ multiplex PCR; TCRdb's copy has only in-frame clones and lacks some. The table has some 140,000 clones, more than 70% seen once. The receptor was derived from a human donor in good health. The sample consisted of PBMCs.

This CDR3 is CASSRTGGNTEAFF. For the CDR3, the DNA is TGTGCCAGCTCACGGACAGGGGGGAACACTGAAGCTTTCTTT. The rearrangement links TRBV18 to TRBJ1-1; TRBD1 matches 10 bases. The germline V gene has CDR1 KGHSH and CDR2 LQKENI. There are 14 residues in the CDR3. The V gene end was trimmed by 4 bases and the J gene end by 1 base; junction bases not matched to a gene: 0.